There are a few counts of the clone carrying this T cell receptor (beta chain). Its antigen remains unidentified. The sample is drawn from a study of persistence of HIV-infected CD4 T cells. Study overall: A larger, less memory-rich fraction responded to anti-CD3/anti-CD28 beads than to antigen.

Nonspecific anti-CD3/anti-CD28 bead stimulation represents the broad CD4+ T cell repertoire. CD4+ T cells upregulating both CD40 ligand and CD69 were sorted as responding cells. Undetectable plasma HIV-1 RNA below 50 copies/mL lasted at least 4 years. Sequencing used immunoSEQ version 4 in survey mode. Genomic DNA was diluted to roughly 9.4 ng/uL, up to roughly 1 ug per sample. Produced via immunoSEQ multiplex PCR; TCRdb's table is partial and in-frame only. The sample contains approximately 45,000 clones, 88% of which appear only once. The CDR3 extends over 13 amino acids. Per germline, CDR1 SNHLY and CDR2 FYNNEI. The V end was cut by 3 bases, the J end by 5 bases, with 7 bases between.

The TCR was taken from an adult woman with HIV who was CMV-seropositive. Source: CD4+ T cells sorted from PBMCs after approximately 18-hour stimulation, taken from a patient who received antiretroviral therapy. The V call is TRBV2, the J call TRBJ2-2; no reliable D call. CDR3 region: CASSDSLTGELFF. The CDR3 DNA reads as TGTGCCAGCAGTGACTCCCTTACCGGGGAGCTGTTTTTT.